This T cell receptor beta chain was recovered during a study of blood T cell repertoires in COVID-19. Turning to the study itself: COVID-19 samples collected from the United States, Italy and Spain covered acute and convalescent phases. Nucleic acid was either cDNA or gDNA, and it came from T cells, B-cell-depleted T cells, or PBMCs.

The germline CDR1 and CDR2 sequences are MNHEY and SVGAGI. The germline V and J ends were trimmed by 6 bases and 6 bases, with 12 bases remaining between them. The CDR3 contains 14 residues. Authors' analysis steps: Amplification from reference gene primers served as the basis for estimated nucleated cell counts. Repertoires were generated with immunoSEQ multiplex PCR, while TCRdb's copy carries only in-frame clones and drops some. V and J calls and clone size are as listed in that table; D and trimming were resolved from the DNA. The sample shows 9,000 to 10,000 clones, 70% to 80% of them seen only once.

This receptor was identified in a human donor in a cohort sampled during active COVID-19. Sequencing input: peripheral blood. The genes are TRBV6-5 and TRBJ1-6; D remains ambiguous. The CDR3 DNA follows: TGTGCCAGCAGATCCACCACGGGTAATTCACCCCTCCACTTT. This gives the protein CASRSTTGNSPLHF.